These 2 T cell receptor beta chains came from one sample sequenced in a study of human T cells and chemical hapten exposure. One entry per CDR3 protein results from TCRdb running MiXCR on the RACE reads. The sample shows about 360,000 distinct CDR3 sequences, around 4.8% of them seen only once. As to time point: patch test 1, 2 weeks after DPC sensitization. Stated treatment: therapeutic diphenylcyclopropenone sensitization with weekly scalp DPC. The sequencing here drew on whole blood, taken in connection with sensitization to the hapten diphenylcyclopropenone (DPC). These receptors were collected from a woman aged 45-60 years with alopecia areata. Some clones in this sample may be carry-over from other donors' samples.

The chain links TRBV7-2 to TRBJ2-1, with 13 bases lining up with TRBD2. Looked up from germline, CDR1 is SGHTA and CDR2 is FQGNSA. Unmatched junction bases numbered 7, after V lost 5 bases and J lost 9 bases. CDR3 length: 15 residues. The CDR3 spells CASSKLAGGRGEQFF. The DNA of the CDR3 is TGTGCCAGCAGCAAACTAGCGGGGGGGCGAGGTGAGCAGTTCTTC.

This clonotype was observed a handful of times. J is TRBJ2-3 and V is TRBV11-2; D remains ambiguous. The V gene lost 4 bases and the J gene lost 4 bases, with 9 bases spanning the gap. This CDR3 has 13 residues. CDR1 and CDR2 from the germline V gene are SGHAT and FQNNGV. The chain's CDR3 is CASSSYESDTQYF. The CDR3, as DNA: TGTGCCAGCAGCTCGTATGAGTCAGATACGCAGTATTTT.